Given below is one T cell receptor beta chain in context. The CDR3 sequence is 17 residues long. J lost 0 bases, V lost 0 bases, and 7 bases had no gene match. Germline CDR1 LNHNV, CDR2 YYDKDF (reference sequence). These data are taken from a study of blood T cell repertoires in COVID-19. Across the whole study: Donors in the United States, Italy and Spain gave samples during acute or convalescent COVID-19.

In the source study's methods: The authors estimated nucleated cell counts from reference gene primer amplification. Profiled with immunoSEQ multiplex PCR; TCRdb holds only in-frame clones, not every one. V and J calls plus clone size are reproduced from that table; the DNA served to infer D and trimming. The top ten hold roughly 1.6% of the sample, which has roughly 410,000 clones, about 89% seen once. The gene calls are TRBV15 and TRBJ1-2; 7 bases are shared with TRBD1. This clonotype was obtained from a woman in her 40s with COVID-19, enrolled during active disease. Material for sequencing was peripheral blood. The CDR3 sequence is CATSRDKGALANYGYTF. In DNA, the CDR3 is TGTGCCACCAGCAGAGATAAGGGGGCCCTAGCTAACTATGGCTACACCTTC.